One sample yielded the 18 T cell receptor beta chains listed below, sequenced in a study of molecular identifiers for immune sequencing clone quantification. TCRdb redid the calling of the PCR reads with MiXCR, one entry per CDR3 protein. The sample carries over 550,000 distinct CDR3 sequences, roughly 27% recorded once. Sample: naive CD8+ T cells from blood, with Jurkat cell RNA spiked in. Sample subset: FACS-sorted CD8+CD4-CCR7+CD45RA+ naive T cells. These receptors all stem from a human donor in good health. Some libraries in this study had Jurkat cell RNA spiked in.

Details on this clonotype: This could be a read error, since a much larger clone is one nucleotide away. The chain uses TRBV7-9 and TRBJ2-5; D is unclear. The CDR3 is 15 amino acids. Germline V gives CDR1 SEHNR, CDR2 FQNEAQ (reference sequence). Here the CDR3 reads CVSSSSGIELETQYF. The DNA of the CDR3 is TGTGTCAGCAGCTCAAGTGGGATCGAATTAGAGACCCAGTACTTC.

The table lists this clonotype with many counts. The chain links TRBV6-2 or TRBV6-3 to TRBJ2-7, with 9 bases that match TRBD1. The CDR3 loop spans 13 amino acids. CDR1 MNHEY and CDR2 SVGEGT come from the germline V gene. The DNA for the CDR3 is TGTGCAGCCGCCGTGGGACAGGGATACGAGCAGTACTTC. Translated: CAAAVGQGYEQYF.

V and J are TRBV19 and TRBJ2-1; D uncertain. The V gene lost 4 bases and the J gene lost 0 bases, with 13 bases spanning the gap. Looked up from germline, CDR1 is LNHDA and CDR2 is SQIVND (reference sequence). The CDR3 has 16 residues. CDR3 nucleotides: TGTGCCAGTAGTACCACCGCGTACAGCTCCTACAATGAGCAGTTCTTC. Protein product: CASSTTAYSSYNEQFF.

This clonotype was seen only a few times. The chain couples TRBV12-3 or TRBV12-4 to TRBJ1-6, with D possibly TRBD1 on 5 matching bases. CDR3 length: 15 amino acids. Between the trimmed V and J ends, which lost 6 bases and 9 bases, there was a span of 18 bases. The CDR3 loop reads CASSPDGWGSSPLHF. The CDR3, as DNA: TGTGCCAGCAGCCCCGATGGTTGGGGGAGTTCACCCCTCCACTTT.

This clonotype appeared many times. This chain links TRBV12-3 or TRBV12-4 with TRBJ1-5, with D possibly matching TRBD1 (5 bases). Deletions cut 4 bases from V and 4 bases from J, with 5 bases between. CDR3 length equals 12 residues. CDR3 residues: CASSSGNQPQHF. The CDR3 DNA sequence: TGTGCCAGCAGTTCAGGGAATCAGCCCCAGCATTTT.

Turning to this clonotype: This may be a read error: a much more frequent sequence differs by one nucleotide. This chain connects TRBV5-3 to TRBJ1-1; D is ambiguous. TRBV5-3 is assigned to the ORF class and has an uncertain function. This CDR3 has 17 residues. CDR3 loop: CASSLVLVLGMNTEAFF. CDR3 DNA sequence: TGTGCCAGCAGCTTGGTACTCGTGCTGGGAATGAACACTGAAGCTTTCTTT.

A note on this clonotype: Being one base from a much bigger clone, this may be a read error. The chain employs TRBV7-2 and TRBJ2-1; the D gene is possibly TRBD2 (6 bases). The CDR3 totals 16 residues. Germline V gene data show CDR1 as SGHTA and CDR2 as FQGNSA. Here the CDR3 reads CASSSGGSWTDNGQFF. CDR3 coding DNA: TGTGCCAGCAGCTCAGGAGGGTCTTGGACGGACAATGGGCAGTTCTTC.

This sequence joins TRBV5-6 and TRBJ1-5; D call uncertain. Trimming removed 0 bases from V and 5 bases from J, with 9 bases in between. This CDR3 region has 14 residues. CDR1 and CDR2 from the germline V gene are SGHDT and YYEEEE. In nucleotides, the CDR3 is TGTGCCAGCAGCTTGGACGGCGACCATCAGCCCCAGCATTTT. Residues: CASSLDGDHQPQHF.

This clonotype was found many times. This chain links TRBV28 with TRBJ1-5, with 10 bases lining up with TRBD1. CDR3 length equals 18 residues. Germline loops: CDR1 MDHEN, CDR2 SYDVKM. The ends lost 7 bases at V and 2 bases at J; junction bases unmatched: 14. The CDR3 is CASNPGTGVNFGNQPQHF. The CDR3 DNA is TGTGCCAGCAATCCCGGGACAGGGGTTAATTTCGGCAATCAGCCCCAGCATTTT.

This clonotype was detected only a few times. This sequence joins TRBV28 and TRBJ1-2; TRBD1 matches 9 bases. With 6 bases clipped from V and 6 bases from J, the junction kept 20 bases outside the gene matches. The CDR3 totals 18 residues. Looked up from germline, CDR1 is MDHEN and CDR2 is SYDVKM. The CDR3 protein is CASRKPGTGSVKKHGYTF. The CDR3 DNA follows: TGTGCCAGCAGGAAGCCCGGGACAGGGTCGGTAAAGAAGCATGGCTACACCTTC.

In this sample, this clonotype turned up many times. For the CDR3, the DNA is TGTGCCAGCACCGGGACAGGGGGCGACGAGCAGTACTTC. Amino acids: CASTGTGGDEQYF. The genes are TRBV28 and TRBJ2-7; TRBD1 agrees at 12 bases. The CDR3 loop spans 13 amino acids. The V gene's germline CDR1 is MDHEN and CDR2 SYDVKM. V was pared by 7 bases and J by 5 bases, with 3 bases of the junction left unmatched. Full variable domain (missing parts from reference TRBV28 and TRBJ2-7): DVKVTQSSRYLVKRTGEKVFLECVQDMDHENMFWYRQDPGLGLRLIYFSYDVKMKEKGDIPEGYSVSREKKERFSLILESASTNQTSMYLCASTGTGGDEQYFGPGTRLTVT.

For this clonotype: A single base separates this from a much larger clone, so it may be a read error. The gene calls are TRBV7-9 and TRBJ1-1; unclear D gene. Trimming took off 11 bases at V and 4 bases at J, with 17 bases between the two ends. Germline-derived CDR1 and CDR2 are SEHNR and FQNEAQ (reference sequence). The CDR3 is 13 amino acids. The CDR3 reads CAGKDGKLTEAFF. The CDR3 DNA reads TGTGCCGGCAAGGACGGAAAACTCACTGAAGCTTTCTTT.

Concerning this clonotype itself: At one boundary the junction diverges from the germline segment, which might be a read error. The genes are TRBV7-2 and TRBJ2-7; D might be TRBD2 (6 bases). The CDR3 consists of 14 residues. CDR1 is SGHTA, CDR2 FQGNSA, per germline. CDR3 protein: CASSLGGSGYEQDF. CDR3 sequence (DNA): TGTGCCAGCAGCTTGGGGGGATCCGGTTACGAGCAGGACTTC.

This clonotype was seen only a few times. This sequence joins TRBV4-1 and TRBJ1-6; no clear D. Trimming stripped 1 base from V and 4 bases from J, with 11 bases between. This CDR3 is 16 amino acids long. The germline gives CDR1 MGHRA, CDR2 YSYEKL. The CDR3 DNA follows: TGCGCCAGCAGCCAAGCTGACACGAAATATAATTCACCCCTCCACTTT. Protein: CASSQADTKYNSPLHF.

This clonotype showed up many times. The J gene is TRBJ2-7, the V gene TRBV4-1; 10 bases are shared with TRBD2. CDR1 MGHRA and CDR2 YSYEKL come from the germline V gene. V shed 0 bases, J shed 7 bases, and the junction held 12 bases outside the gene matches. The CDR3 runs to 17 residues. This CDR3 is CASSQDRPSGRAEEQYF. Here the CDR3 DNA reads TGCGCCAGCAGCCAAGATAGGCCGAGCGGGAGGGCCGAGGAGCAGTACTTC.

This clonotype came up many times. The genes are TRBV9 and TRBJ2-3; the D is unclear. The ends were cut back, 0 bases at V and 5 bases at J, with 7 bases in the middle. The CDR3 runs 13 residues. CDR1 and CDR2 from the germline V gene are SGDLS and YYNGEE. The CDR3 sequence is CASSVDMEDTQYF. The CDR3 DNA reads TGTGCCAGCAGCGTAGACATGGAAGATACGCAGTATTTT.

The chain uses TRBV27 and TRBJ2-2; D is perhaps TRBD1 or TRBD2 (7 bases each). This CDR3 contains 15 residues. Trimming removed 6 bases from V and 11 bases from J, with 22 bases in between. Germline loops: CDR1 MNHEY, CDR2 SMNVEV (reference sequence). CDR3 region: CASRAGGAGLGELFF. DNA for the CDR3: TGTGCCAGCAGGGCAGGGGGGGCAGGCCTCGGCGAGCTGTTTTTT.

This clonotype came up many times. The chain carries TRBV7-8 and TRBJ1-5, with D possibly matching TRBD1 (6 bases). V lost 1 base to trimming and J lost 6 bases, with 16 bases between them. The germline CDR1 and CDR2 sequences are SGHVS and FQNEAQ. The CDR3 covers 16 residues. The CDR3: CASSLGNQGIGQPQHF. The DNA of the CDR3 is TGTGCCAGCAGCTTAGGAAACCAGGGGATCGGTCAGCCCCAGCATTTT. The variable domain in full, completed from reference TRBV7-8 and TRBJ1-5, reads GAGVSQSPRYKVAKRGQDVALRCDPISGHVSLFWYQQALGQGPEFLTYFQNEAQLDKSGLPSDRFFAERPEGSVSTLKIQRTQQEDSAVYLCASSLGNQGIGQPQHFGDGTRLSIL.